This T cell receptor beta chain emerged from a study of T-cell memory formation after mild COVID-19. In the study overall: The study found TCR clusters largely donor specific. Study-wide results and caveats: Some clones that responded were present in memory (sampled pre-infection), which suggests cross-reactive memory joined.

Using its own MiXCR run on the 5' RACE reads, TCRdb lists one record per CDR3 protein. The data contain about 190,000 distinct CDR3 sequences, 27% of them singletons. This clonotype turned up a few times. Its antigen is as yet unknown. The CDR3 runs to 18 residues. Germline values: CDR1 SGHDT, CDR2 YYEEEE. The trim removed 5 bases at V and 4 bases at J, leaving 15 bases unmatched. This sequence originates from an adult woman who had mild COVID-19 (a few samples of this study predate the infection). Cell type and time point are not known. The chain carries TRBV5-6 and TRBJ2-3; TRBD2 matches 11 bases. The sample comprised PBMCs or a T cell subset sorted from them (not recorded which). CDR3 nucleotide sequence: TGTGCCAGCAGGACTGACCAGTTAGCGGGAGGGTTGGCAGATACGCAGTATTTT. Translation: CASRTDQLAGGLADTQYF.